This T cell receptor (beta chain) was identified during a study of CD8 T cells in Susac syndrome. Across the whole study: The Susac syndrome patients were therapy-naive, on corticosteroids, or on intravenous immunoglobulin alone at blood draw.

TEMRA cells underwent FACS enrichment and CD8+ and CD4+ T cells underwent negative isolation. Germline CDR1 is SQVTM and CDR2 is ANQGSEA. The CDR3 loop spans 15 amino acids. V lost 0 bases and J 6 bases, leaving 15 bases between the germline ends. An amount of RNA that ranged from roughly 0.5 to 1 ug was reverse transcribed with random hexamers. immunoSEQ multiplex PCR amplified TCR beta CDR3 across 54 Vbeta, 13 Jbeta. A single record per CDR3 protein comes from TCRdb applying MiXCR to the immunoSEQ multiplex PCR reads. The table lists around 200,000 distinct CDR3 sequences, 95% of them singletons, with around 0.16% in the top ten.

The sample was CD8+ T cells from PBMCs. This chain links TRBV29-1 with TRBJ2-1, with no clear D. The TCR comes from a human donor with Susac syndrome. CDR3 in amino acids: CSVEELTTGANEQFF. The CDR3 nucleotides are TGCAGCGTTGAAGAATTGACAACCGGAGCCAATGAGCAGTTCTTC.